These 19 T cell receptor beta chains originate from one sample sequenced in a study of technical replicates of blood from a handful of donors. Produced via immunoSEQ multiplex PCR; TCRdb's table is partial and in-frame only. The sample includes 95,000 to 100,000 clones, roughly 95% of them seen just once. The specimen was T cells isolated from PBMCs. The source of these receptors is a human donor in good health.

This rearrangement joins TRBV10-3 to TRBJ2-1; 9 positions agree with TRBD2. The CDR3 runs 16 residues. V gave up 3 bases and J gave up 8 bases; unmatched junction bases: 11. Germline V lookup: CDR1 ENHRY, CDR2 SYGVKD. The CDR3 reads CAISESGAGGPYEQFF. The CDR3, as DNA: TGTGCCATCAGTGAAAGTGGGGCGGGAGGGCCTTATGAGCAGTTCTTC.

The chain employs TRBV6-1 and TRBJ2-5; D perhaps matches TRBD2 (5 bases). The V and J ends lost 4 bases and 5 bases respectively, with 17 bases between them. CDR3 length: 15 amino acids. CDR1 and CDR2 from the germline V gene are MNHNS and SASEGT. Here the CDR3 DNA reads TGTGCCAGCAGTGGGTTTCGGGGTTTGAGGGAGACCCAGTACTTC. Translated, it gives CASSGFRGLRETQYF.

The CDR3 reads CASSTYRGWANVLTF. DNA for the CDR3: TGTGCCAGCAGCACCTACAGGGGCTGGGCCAACGTCCTGACTTTC. J is TRBJ2-6 and V is TRBV13; the match to TRBD1 covers 7 bases. V dropped 5 bases and J dropped 5; count of bases not matched to a gene: 6. The CDR3 contains 15 residues. The germline V gene has CDR1 PRHDT and CDR2 FYEKMQ (reference sequence).

The chain employs TRBV7-9 and TRBJ2-7; 11 nucleotides match TRBD1. Germline CDR1 SEHNR, CDR2 FQNEAQ (reference sequence). CDR3 length equals 15 residues. The V gene end was trimmed by 5 bases and the J gene end by 4 bases; junction bases not matched to a gene: 7. In DNA, the CDR3 is TGTGCCAGCAGCGTATCCGGGACAGGGGGATACGAGCAGTACTTC. Protein sequence: CASSVSGTGGYEQYF. The full variable domain, rest sourced from reference TRBV7-9 and TRBJ2-7, is DTGVSQNPRHKITKRGQNVTFRCDPISEHNRLYWYRQTLGQGPEFLTYFQNEAQLEKSRLLSDRFSAERPKGSFSTLEIQRTEQGDSAMYLCASSVSGTGGYEQYFGPGTRLTVT.

The chain links TRBV5-1 to TRBJ1-3; TRBD1 might be the D (6 bases). CDR1 and CDR2 from the germline V gene are SGHRS and YFSETQ. The CDR3 contains 16 residues. V lost 1 base and J 3 bases, leaving 14 bases between the germline ends. Written as DNA, the CDR3 is TGCGCCAGCAGCTTGAACGTGGGGGCAGGTGGAAACACCATATATTTT. Protein product: CASSLNVGAGGNTIYF.

The DNA of the CDR3 is TGTGCCAGCAGCTTCGGACTAGCGTGGACCGGGGAGCTGTTTTTT. Translating gives CASSFGLAWTGELFF. The rearrangement links TRBV7-6 to TRBJ2-2; 9 nucleotides agree with TRBD2. V lost 3 bases and J lost 5; bases outside the gene matches: 4. The CDR3 extends over 15 amino acids. CDR1 is SGHVS and CDR2 is FNYEAQ in the germline V gene.

This clone was recorded once. This chain joins TRBV9 and TRBJ2-2; D might be TRBD1 (6 bases). Germline V CDR1 and CDR2: SGDLS, YYNGEE. The length of the CDR3 is 15 residues. V lost 3 bases and J 4 bases, leaving 13 bases between the germline ends. CDR3 residues: CASSAGHIRTGELFF. The DNA for the CDR3 is TGTGCCAGCAGCGCGGGACACATCCGCACCGGGGAGCTGTTTTTT.

DNA of the CDR3: TGTGCCAGCAGCCGAGGAAACACTGAAGCTTTCTTT. Protein product: CASSRGNTEAFF. This rearrangement joins TRBV7-6 to TRBJ1-1; D not certain. The CDR3 has 12 residues. The V and J ends lost 5 bases and 2 bases respectively, with 6 bases between them. Germline V gene sequence: CDR1 SGHVS, CDR2 FNYEAQ. The full variable domain, completed using reference TRBV7-6 and TRBJ1-1, is GAGVSQSPRYKVTKRGQDVALRCDPISGHVSLYWYRQALGQGPEFLTYFNYEAQQDKSGLPNDRFSAERPEGSISTLTIQRTEQRDSAMYRCASSRGNTEAFFGQGTRLTVV.

The chain joins TRBV6-1 to TRBJ2-3; D may be TRBD1 (5 bases). V lost 7 bases and J 6 bases, leaving 11 bases between the germline ends. CDR1 and CDR2 from the germline V gene are MNHNS and SASEGT. The CDR3 runs to 12 residues. The CDR3 loop is CASTTGSDTQYF. CDR3 coding DNA: TGTGCCAGCACTACAGGCTCGGATACGCAGTATTTT.

The genes are TRBV6-5 and TRBJ1-1; no firm D call. V was pared by 6 bases and J by 0 bases, with 11 bases between. CDR3 size: 14 residues. Germline CDR1 and CDR2: MNHEY and SVGAGI. CDR3 bases: TGTGCCAGCAGATTTAGTCAGGTGAACACTGAAGCTTTCTTT. It codes for CASRFSQVNTEAFF.

The gene calls are TRBV2 and TRBJ2-2; a weak D match, TRBD1 (5 bases). The length of the CDR3 is 14 residues. Trimming pared 6 bases from V and 1 base from J, leaving 9 bases between. From germline, CDR1 is SNHLY and CDR2 FYNNEI. CDR3 region: CASREQENTGELFF. CDR3 sequence (DNA): TGTGCCAGCAGGGAACAGGAGAACACCGGGGAGCTGTTTTTT. The full variable domain, its missing parts supplied by reference TRBV2 and TRBJ2-2, is EPEVTQTPSHQVTQMGQEVILRCVPISNHLYFYWYRQILGQKVEFLVSFYNNEISEKSEIFDDQFSVERPDGSNFTLKIRSTKLEDSAMYFCASREQENTGELFFGEGSRLTVL.

The rearrangement joins TRBV7-9 to TRBJ2-1; 9 bases are shared with TRBD1. Germline values: CDR1 SEHNR, CDR2 FQNEAQ (reference sequence). The CDR3 covers 17 residues. Trimming took 1 base from V and 4 from J; bases not matched to a gene: 8. The CDR3 region has the DNA TGTGCCAGCAGCTTAGGTACCCGGGACAGGGTATACAATGAGCAGTTCTTC. It specifies CASSLGTRDRVYNEQFF.

The J gene is TRBJ1-2, the V gene TRBV27, with TRBD1 matching 9 bases. This CDR3 is built from 13 residues. Germline V lookup: CDR1 MNHEY, CDR2 SMNVEV (reference sequence). J lost 7 bases, V lost 6 bases, and 6 bases had no gene match. CDR3 bases: TGTGCCAGCAGACCCGGACAGGGGCTTGGCTACACCTTC. Protein: CASRPGQGLGYTF.

The J gene is TRBJ1-1, the V gene TRBV11-3; D ambiguous. The CDR3 has 14 residues. Germline-derived CDR1 and CDR2 are SGHNT and YENEEA. V dropped 3 bases and J dropped 3 bases, with 11 bases sitting between them. This chain's CDR3 is CASSFTGVDTEAFF. CDR3 bases: TGTGCCAGCAGCTTCACGGGAGTAGACACTGAAGCTTTCTTT. The full variable domain, completed using reference TRBV11-3 and TRBJ1-1, is EAGVVQSPRYKIIEKKQPVAFWCNPISGHNTLYWYLQNLGQGPELLIRYENEEAVDDSQLPKDRFSAERLKGVDSTLKIQPAELGDSAVYLCASSFTGVDTEAFFGQGTRLTVV.

This clone was found once. The chain is built from TRBV10-2 and TRBJ1-2; D not certain. Germline values: CDR1 WSHSY, CDR2 SAAADI. Between the trimmed V and J ends, which lost 3 bases and 7 bases, there was a span of 6 bases. This CDR3 has 11 residues. Here the CDR3 reads CASSDAGGYTF. The CDR3 DNA sequence: TGCGCCAGCAGTGATGCCGGTGGCTACACCTTC.

The gene calls are TRBV7-9 and TRBJ2-7, with TRBD1 as a possible D gene (6 bases). Germline V lookup: CDR1 SEHNR, CDR2 FQNEAQ (reference sequence). Trimming took off 4 bases at V and 6 bases at J, with 22 bases between the two ends. This CDR3 region has 16 residues. The CDR3 coding sequence is TGTGCCAGCAGCTCAGGACTCCGGGACGGACAGCTCGAGCAGTACTTC. It translates to CASSSGLRDGQLEQYF.

This rearrangement joins TRBV7-3 to TRBJ2-7; possible D gene TRBD2, 5 bases. CDR1 and CDR2 (germline): SGHTA, FQGTGA. V lost 2 bases to trimming and J lost 5 bases, with 13 bases between them. The CDR3 consists of 14 residues. The CDR3 is CASSLGPSYHEQYF. DNA of the CDR3: TGTGCCAGCAGCTTAGGCCCTAGCTACCACGAGCAGTACTTC. The whole variable domain, filled in from reference TRBV7-3 and TRBJ2-7, reads GAGVSQTPSNKVTEKGKYVELRCDPISGHTALYWYRQSLGQGPEFLIYFQGTGAADDSGLPNDRFFAVRPEGSVSTLKIQRTERGDSAVYLCASSLGPSYHEQYFGPGTRLTVT.

The chain links TRBV25-1 to TRBJ2-3; weak D call: TRBD2 (6 bases). The V end lost 9 bases, the J end lost 5 bases, and 18 bases lay between the germline ends. CDR1 and CDR2 from the germline V gene are MGHDK and SYGVNS. The CDR3 sequence is 14 residues long. CDR3 region: CASIGRERGDTQYF. CDR3 DNA: TGTGCCAGTATAGGACGGGAGAGGGGAGATACGCAGTATTTT.

This sequence joins TRBV5-6 and TRBJ2-1; D is unresolved. CDR1 SGHDT and CDR2 YYEEEE come from the germline V gene. The CDR3 totals 14 residues. Trimming stripped 3 bases from V and 1 base from J, with 8 bases between. The CDR3 DNA reads as TGTGCCAGCAGCTGGCGGCAATCCTACAATGAGCAGTTCTTC. Amino acids: CASSWRQSYNEQFF.